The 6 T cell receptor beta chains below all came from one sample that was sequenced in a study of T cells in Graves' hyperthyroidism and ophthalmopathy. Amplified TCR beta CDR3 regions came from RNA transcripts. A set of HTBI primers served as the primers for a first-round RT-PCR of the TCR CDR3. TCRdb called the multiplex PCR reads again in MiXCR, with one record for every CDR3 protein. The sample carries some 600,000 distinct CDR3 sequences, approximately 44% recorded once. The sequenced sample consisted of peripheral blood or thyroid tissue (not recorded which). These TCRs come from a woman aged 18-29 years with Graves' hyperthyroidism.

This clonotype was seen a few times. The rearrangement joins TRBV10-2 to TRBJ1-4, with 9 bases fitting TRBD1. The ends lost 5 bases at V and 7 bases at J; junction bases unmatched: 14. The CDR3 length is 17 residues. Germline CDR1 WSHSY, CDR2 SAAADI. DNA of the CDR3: TGCGCCAGCAGTCCACCCGGACGGGACAGGGCTGGTGAAAAACTGTTTTTT. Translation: CASSPPGRDRAGEKLFF.

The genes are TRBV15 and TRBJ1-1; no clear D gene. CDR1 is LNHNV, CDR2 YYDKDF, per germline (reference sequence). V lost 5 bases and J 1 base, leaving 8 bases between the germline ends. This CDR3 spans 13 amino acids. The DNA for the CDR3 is TGTGCCACCAGCGGGTGGTCGAACACTGAAGCTTTCTTT. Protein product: CATSGWSNTEAFF.

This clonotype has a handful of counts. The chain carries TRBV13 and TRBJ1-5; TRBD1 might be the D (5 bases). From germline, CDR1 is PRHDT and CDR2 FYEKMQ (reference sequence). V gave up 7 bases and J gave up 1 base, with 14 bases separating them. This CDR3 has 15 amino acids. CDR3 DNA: TGTGCCAGCAACATTCGAGGGGTGAGCAATCAGCCCCAGCATTTT. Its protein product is CASNIRGVSNQPQHF.

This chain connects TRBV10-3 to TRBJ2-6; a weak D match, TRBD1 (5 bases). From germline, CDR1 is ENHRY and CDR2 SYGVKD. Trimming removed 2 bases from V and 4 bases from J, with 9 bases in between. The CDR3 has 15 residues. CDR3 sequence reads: CAISEGATGANVLTF. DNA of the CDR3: TGTGCCATCAGTGAGGGGGCGACCGGGGCCAACGTCCTGACTTTC.

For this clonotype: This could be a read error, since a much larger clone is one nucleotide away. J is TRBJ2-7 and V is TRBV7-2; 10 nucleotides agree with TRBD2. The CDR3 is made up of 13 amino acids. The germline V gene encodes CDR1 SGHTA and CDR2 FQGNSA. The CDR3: CASRTSGTYERYF. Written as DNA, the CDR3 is TGTGCCAGCCGGACTAGCGGAACCTACGAGCGGTACTTC.

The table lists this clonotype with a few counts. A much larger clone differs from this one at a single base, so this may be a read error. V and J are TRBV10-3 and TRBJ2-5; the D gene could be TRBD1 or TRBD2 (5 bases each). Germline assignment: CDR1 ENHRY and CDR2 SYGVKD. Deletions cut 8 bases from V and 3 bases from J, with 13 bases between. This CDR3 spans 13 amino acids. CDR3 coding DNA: TGTGCCATCCGGGGCAGGGTAGAAGAGACCCAGTACTTC. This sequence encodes CAIRGRVEETQYF.